The T cell receptor beta chain described here comes from a study of T-cell reconstitution after alpha-beta-depleted transplantation in children. General study findings and limits: Several hundred expanded graft clones reportedly gave rise to the alpha-beta T cells present about two months after transplant.

CDR1 and CDR2 (germline): MNHEY, SMNVEV (reference sequence). Trimming shortened V by 0 bases and J by 2 bases, and 11 bases separated the two germline ends. The CDR3 length is 15 residues. Concerning this clonotype itself: Its specificity is not known.

Preparation of the TCRbeta library used unique molecular identifiers. In TCRdb, the PCR reads were re-called with MiXCR into one record per CDR3 protein. Altogether 100,000 to 150,000 distinct CDR3 sequences are present, around 23% being singletons, with the ten largest covering about 10%. Source: PBMCs, mostly from graft donor cells, taken 180 days after TCRalphabeta/CD19-depleted stem cell transplant. The sequence came from a male patient between 2 and 9 years old who had a stem cell transplant for chronic granulomatous disease, so the T cells may come from the graft donor. The chain joins TRBV27 to TRBJ2-7; TRBD2 might be the D (6 bases). The CDR3 loop reads CASSLSKRGTYEQYF. CDR3 bases: TGTGCCAGCAGTTTATCGAAACGGGGGACCTACGAGCAGTACTTC.